Below are 5 T cell receptor beta chains sequenced from a single sample in a study of a mutant IDH1 vaccine in newly diagnosed glioma. Time point specified: baseline, week 1 (first vaccination visit). The treatment: pre-vaccination baseline after standard-of-care therapy. Method: immunoSEQ multiplex PCR; TCRdb's copy keeps in-frame clones and lacks some. The sample includes approximately 100,000 clones, about 90% of them seen just once. The sample here was PBMCs, taken from a glioma patient treated with radiotherapy, temozolomide or both. These receptors originate from a woman in her forties or fifties with glioma.

As concerns this clone: This specimen includes other DNA sequences encoding the same CDR3. This chain uses TRBV7-9 with TRBJ2-7, with 7 bases aligning to TRBD2. Trimming at V came to 1 base and at J to 7 bases, leaving 7 bases not matched to a gene. The germline gives CDR1 SEHNR, CDR2 FQNEAQ (reference sequence). This CDR3 has 14 amino acids. DNA of the CDR3: TGTGCCAGCAGCTTAGGGGGGGGGACGGGGGAGCAGTACTTC. Residues: CASSLGGGTGEQYF. Full variable domain (remainder filled in from reference TRBV7-9 and TRBJ2-7): DTGVSQNPRHKITKRGQNVTFRCDPISEHNRLYWYRQTLGQGPEFLTYFQNEAQLEKSRLLSDRFSAERPKGSFSTLEIQRTEQGDSAMYLCASSLGGGTGEQYFGPGTRLTVT.

In nucleotides, the CDR3 is TGTGCCAGCAGCCAAGTGGAGCGATTACCCTACGAGCAGTACTTC. As protein: CASSQVERLPYEQYF. The gene calls are TRBV14 and TRBJ2-7; D call uncertain. The CDR3 loop spans 15 amino acids. The germline V gene has CDR1 SGHDN and CDR2 FVKESK. Trimming removed 1 base from V and 2 bases from J, with 12 bases in between.

The chain links TRBV27 to TRBJ2-3; TRBD1 might be the D (9 bases). The V gene's germline CDR1 is MNHEY and CDR2 SMNVEV (reference sequence). The length of the CDR3 is 22 residues. Trimming shortened V by 3 bases and J by 0 bases, and 31 bases separated the two germline ends. CDR3 sequence: CASSFHVPGQGTSGLSTDTQYF. The CDR3 coding sequence is TGTGCCAGCAGTTTTCACGTCCCGGGACAGGGTACTAGCGGACTTAGCACAGATACGCAGTATTTT.

The chain recombines TRBV27 with TRBJ1-2; 8 bases fit TRBD1. Looked up from germline, CDR1 is MNHEY and CDR2 is SMNVEV (reference sequence). This CDR3 region has 16 residues. The trim removed 0 bases at V and 8 bases at J, leaving 11 bases unmatched. CDR3: CASSLSPPGTGLGYTF. CDR3 in DNA: TGTGCCAGCAGTTTATCCCCACCGGGGACAGGTCTAGGCTACACCTTC.

The chain has TRBV28 and TRBJ2-7, with D possibly being TRBD2 (7 bases). The CDR3 sequence is 14 residues long. Trimming left V 3 bases short and J 3 bases short, with 12 bases between. The V gene's germline CDR1 is MDHEN and CDR2 SYDVKM. The CDR3 region has the DNA TGTGCCAGCAGTTTCCCGGGGGGCGTCTACGAGCAGTACTTC. Encoded protein: CASSFPGGVYEQYF.